This T cell receptor (beta chain) was sequenced during a study of T-cell memory formation after mild COVID-19. Study-wide points: CD4+ contracting clones were mainly CM and EM; CD8+ ones, EMRA. Clonal second-wave expansions that peaked on day 37 had unconfirmed SARS-CoV-2 specificity.

Germline values: CDR1 LGHNT, CDR2 FRNRAP. Trimming shortened V by 2 bases and J by 3 bases, and 13 bases separated the two germline ends. The CDR3 contains 16 residues. TCRdb passed the 5' RACE reads through MiXCR, listing each CDR3 protein once. The sample has around 320,000 distinct CDR3 sequences, approximately 27% seen once. Notes on this clonotype: Its antigen is unknown.

This receptor was identified in an adult woman who had mild COVID-19 (a few samples of this study predate the infection). Cell type and time point are not known. J is TRBJ2-2 and V is TRBV12-5, with D unclear. The specimen sequenced was PBMCs or a T cell subset sorted from them (not recorded which). In DNA, the CDR3 is TGTGCTAGTGGTTTGTCTCACCTAAAGGACACCGGGGAGCTGTTTTTT. It translates to CASGLSHLKDTGELFF.